This entry is about one T cell receptor beta chain. Its antigen is unidentified. The entry originates in a study of cytomegalovirus exposure and HLA in healthy donors. The study ran its PCR with 60 Vbeta and 13 Jbeta primers. Some clones are missing from TCRdb's copy, which holds only in-frame ones; the method was immunoSEQ multiplex PCR. The data show some 190,000 clones, around 80% seen once. The CDR3 runs to 13 residues. Deletions cut 2 bases from V and 1 base from J, with 6 bases between. CDR1 is SGHAT and CDR2 is FQNNGV in the germline V gene. Study-level results: A missense variant in DCLRE1C was later tied to TCR beta V- and J-gene trimming.

V gene TRBV11-2 combines with J gene TRBJ2-7; the D gene is possibly TRBD1 (5 bases). This receptor was obtained from a man between 35 and 55 years old in good health and CMV-seronegative. The sample comprised PBMCs. CDR3 in amino acids: CASSLRQSYEQYF. CDR3 nucleotides: TGTGCCAGCAGCTTAAGACAGTCCTACGAGCAGTACTTC.